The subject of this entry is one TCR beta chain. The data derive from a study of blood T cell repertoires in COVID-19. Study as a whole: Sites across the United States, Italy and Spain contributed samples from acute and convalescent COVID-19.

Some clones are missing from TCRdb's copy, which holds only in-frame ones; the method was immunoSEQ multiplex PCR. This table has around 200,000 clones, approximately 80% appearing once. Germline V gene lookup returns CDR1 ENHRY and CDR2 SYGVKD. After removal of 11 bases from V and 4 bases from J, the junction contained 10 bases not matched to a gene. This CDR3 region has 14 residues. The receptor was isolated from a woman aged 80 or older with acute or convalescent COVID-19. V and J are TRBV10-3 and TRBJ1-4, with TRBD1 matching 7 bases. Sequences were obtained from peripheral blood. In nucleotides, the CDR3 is TGTGCCTCAAGGGGACAGTTGAATAATGAAAAACTGTTTTTT. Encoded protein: CASRGQLNNEKLFF.